This T cell receptor beta chain was retrieved from a study of T-cell memory formation after mild COVID-19. As for the study in general: TCR clustering was largely donor specific.

A single record per CDR3 protein comes from TCRdb applying MiXCR to the 5' RACE reads. The sample carries 400,000 to 500,000 distinct CDR3 sequences, around 20% recorded once. Germline-derived CDR1 and CDR2 are SGHTA and FQGNSA. V trimming: 5 bases; J trimming: 0 bases; junction bases outside the gene matches: 11. The CDR3 contains 18 residues. The sample holds a few counts of this clonotype. Sequencing used PBMCs or a T cell subset sorted from them (not recorded which). The gene calls are TRBV7-2 and TRBJ1-2, with 11 bases matching TRBD1. The origin of this receptor is an adult woman who had mild COVID-19 (a few samples of this study predate the infection). Cell type and time point are not known. This CDR3 reads CASSLSDGQGASNYGYTF. CDR3 sequence (DNA): TGTGCCAGCAGCCTCAGCGACGGACAGGGGGCTTCTAACTATGGCTACACCTTC.